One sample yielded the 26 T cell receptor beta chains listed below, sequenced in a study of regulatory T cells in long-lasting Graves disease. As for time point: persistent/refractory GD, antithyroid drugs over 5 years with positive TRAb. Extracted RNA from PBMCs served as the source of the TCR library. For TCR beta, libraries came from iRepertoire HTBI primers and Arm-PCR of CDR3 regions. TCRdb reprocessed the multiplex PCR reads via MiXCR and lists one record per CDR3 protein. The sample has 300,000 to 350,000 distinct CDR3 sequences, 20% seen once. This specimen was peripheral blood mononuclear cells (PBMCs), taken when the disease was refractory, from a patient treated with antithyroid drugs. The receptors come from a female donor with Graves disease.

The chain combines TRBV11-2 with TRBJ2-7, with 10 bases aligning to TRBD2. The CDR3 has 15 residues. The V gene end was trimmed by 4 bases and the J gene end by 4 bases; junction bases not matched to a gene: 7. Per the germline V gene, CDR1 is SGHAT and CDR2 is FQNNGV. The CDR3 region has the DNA TGTGCCAGCAGCTCCATTAGCGGGAGGAGGTACGAGCAGTACTTC. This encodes CASSSISGRRYEQYF.

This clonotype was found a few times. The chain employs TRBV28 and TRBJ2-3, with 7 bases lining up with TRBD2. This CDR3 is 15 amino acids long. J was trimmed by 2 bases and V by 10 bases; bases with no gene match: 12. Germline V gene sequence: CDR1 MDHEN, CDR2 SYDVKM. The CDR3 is CATRGGTNPTDTQYF. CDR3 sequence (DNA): TGTGCCACCCGAGGCGGGACTAACCCCACAGATACGCAGTATTTT.

Here the CDR3 DNA reads TGCAGTGCTGAGGGGAGAACCGGGGAGCTGTTTTTT. Translated, it gives CSAEGRTGELFF. V gene TRBV20-1 combines with J gene TRBJ2-2; D tentatively reads TRBD1 or TRBD2 (5 bases each). Trimming cost V 5 bases and J 5 bases, with 9 bases left between them. There are 12 residues in the CDR3. In germline, CDR1 is DFQATT, CDR2 SNEGSKA (reference sequence).

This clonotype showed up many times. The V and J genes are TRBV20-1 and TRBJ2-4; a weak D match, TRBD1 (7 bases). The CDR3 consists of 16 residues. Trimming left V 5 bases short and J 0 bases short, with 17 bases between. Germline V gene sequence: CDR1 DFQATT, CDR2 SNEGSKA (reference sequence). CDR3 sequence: CSAETRQGLAKNIQYF. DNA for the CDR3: TGCAGTGCTGAGACCAGACAGGGACTAGCCAAAAACATTCAGTACTTC.

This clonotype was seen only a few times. The CDR3 is CASSSRDRGLRNTIYF. The CDR3 coding sequence is TGTGCCAGCTCATCCCGGGACAGGGGACTTCGAAACACCATATATTTT. J is TRBJ1-3 and V is TRBV18; 10 nucleotides match TRBD1. V shed 5 bases and J 5 bases; nucleotides not matched to a gene: 9. CDR3 length: 16 residues. Looked up from germline, CDR1 is KGHSH and CDR2 is LQKENI. Drawing the rest from reference TRBV18 and TRBJ1-3, the complete variable domain is NAGVMQNPRHLVRRRGQEARLRCSPMKGHSHVYWYRQLPEEGLKFMVYLQKENIIDESGMPKERFSAEFPKEGPSILRIQQVVRGDSAAYFCASSSRDRGLRNTIYFGEGSWLTVV.

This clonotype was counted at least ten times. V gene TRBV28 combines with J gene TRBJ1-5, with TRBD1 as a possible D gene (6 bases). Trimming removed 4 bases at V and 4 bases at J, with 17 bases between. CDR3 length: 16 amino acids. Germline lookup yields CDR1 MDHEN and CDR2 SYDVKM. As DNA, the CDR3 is TGTGCCAGCAGTTCAAATCACAGGGTTGGGAATCAGCCCCAGCATTTT. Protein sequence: CASSSNHRVGNQPQHF. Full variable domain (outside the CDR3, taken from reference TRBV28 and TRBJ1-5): DVKVTQSSRYLVKRTGEKVFLECVQDMDHENMFWYRQDPGLGLRLIYFSYDVKMKEKGDIPEGYSVSREKKERFSLILESASTNQTSMYLCASSSNHRVGNQPQHFGDGTRLSIL.

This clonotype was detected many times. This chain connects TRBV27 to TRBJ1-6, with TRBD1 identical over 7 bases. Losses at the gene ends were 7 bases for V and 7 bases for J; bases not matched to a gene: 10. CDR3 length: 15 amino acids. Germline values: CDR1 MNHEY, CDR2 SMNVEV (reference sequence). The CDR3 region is CASTQRLQGNSPLHF. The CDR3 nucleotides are TGTGCCAGCACCCAGAGGTTACAGGGGAATTCACCCCTCCACTTT.

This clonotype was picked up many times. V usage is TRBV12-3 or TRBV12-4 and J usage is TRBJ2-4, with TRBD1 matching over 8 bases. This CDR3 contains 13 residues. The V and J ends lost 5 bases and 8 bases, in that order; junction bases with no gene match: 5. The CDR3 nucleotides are TGTGCCAGCAGTCCCAGGGGGCGCGACATTCAGTACTTC. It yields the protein CASSPRGRDIQYF.

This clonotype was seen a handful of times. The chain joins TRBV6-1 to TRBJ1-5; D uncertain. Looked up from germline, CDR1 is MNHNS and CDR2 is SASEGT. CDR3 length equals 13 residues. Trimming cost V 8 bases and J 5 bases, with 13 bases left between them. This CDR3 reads CASGRNVDQPQHF. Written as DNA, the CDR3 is TGTGCCAGCGGTAGAAATGTTGATCAGCCCCAGCATTTT.

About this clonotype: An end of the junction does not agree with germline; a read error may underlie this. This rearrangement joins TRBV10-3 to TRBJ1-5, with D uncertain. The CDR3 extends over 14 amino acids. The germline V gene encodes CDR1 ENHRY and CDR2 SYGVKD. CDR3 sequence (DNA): TGTGCCATCAGTGACGGGTTTGGCAATCGGCCCCAGCATTTT. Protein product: CAISDGFGNRPQHF.

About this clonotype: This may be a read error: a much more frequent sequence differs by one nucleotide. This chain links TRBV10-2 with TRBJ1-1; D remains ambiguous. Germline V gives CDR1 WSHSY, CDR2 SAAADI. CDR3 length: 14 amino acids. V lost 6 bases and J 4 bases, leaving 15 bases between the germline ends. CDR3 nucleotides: TGCGCCAGCAGGGGAGACGTGGGGAGCACTGAAGCTTTCTTT. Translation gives CASRGDVGSTEAFF.

The CDR3, as DNA: TGTGCCAGCAGTAGTGACCTTCTCGGGACAGGGGGTCGGAACTATGGCTACACCTTC. It codes for CASSSDLLGTGGRNYGYTF. This chain connects TRBV28 to TRBJ1-2; TRBD1 matches at 11 bases. Germline V gives CDR1 MDHEN, CDR2 SYDVKM. Unmatched junction bases numbered 16, after V lost 5 bases and J lost 2 bases. The CDR3 loop spans 19 amino acids.

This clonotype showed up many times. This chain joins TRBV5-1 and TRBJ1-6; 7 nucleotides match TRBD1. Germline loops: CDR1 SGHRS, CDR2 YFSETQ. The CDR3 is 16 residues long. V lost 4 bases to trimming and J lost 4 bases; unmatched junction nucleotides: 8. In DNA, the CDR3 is TGCGCCAGCAGCCCAGGAGGGACAGATTATAATTCACCCCTCCACTTT. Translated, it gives CASSPGGTDYNSPLHF.

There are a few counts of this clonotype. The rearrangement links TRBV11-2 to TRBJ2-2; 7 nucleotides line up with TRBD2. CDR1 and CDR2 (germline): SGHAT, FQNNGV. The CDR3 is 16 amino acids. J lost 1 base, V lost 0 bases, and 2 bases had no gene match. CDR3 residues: CASSLDAGENTGELFF. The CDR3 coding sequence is TGTGCCAGCAGCTTAGACGCGGGGGAGAACACCGGGGAGCTGTTTTTT.

This CDR3 reads CSVEGAGQPQHF. The CDR3 bases are TGCAGCGTTGAGGGGGCTGGTCAGCCCCAGCATTTT. This chain joins TRBV29-1 and TRBJ1-5; the D gene is possibly TRBD1 (6 bases). Trimming took 3 bases from V and 6 from J, leaving 9 bases between them. The CDR3 is 12 amino acids. CDR1 is SQVTM, CDR2 ANQGSEA, per germline.

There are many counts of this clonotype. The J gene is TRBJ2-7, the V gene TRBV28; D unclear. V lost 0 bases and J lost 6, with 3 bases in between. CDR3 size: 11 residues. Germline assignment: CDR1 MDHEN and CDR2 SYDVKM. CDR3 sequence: CASSLWGEQYF. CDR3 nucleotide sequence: TGTGCCAGCAGTTTATGGGGCGAGCAGTACTTC. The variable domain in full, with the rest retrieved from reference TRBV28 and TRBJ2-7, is DVKVTQSSRYLVKRTGEKVFLECVQDMDHENMFWYRQDPGLGLRLIYFSYDVKMKEKGDIPEGYSVSREKKERFSLILESASTNQTSMYLCASSLWGEQYFGPGTRLTVT.

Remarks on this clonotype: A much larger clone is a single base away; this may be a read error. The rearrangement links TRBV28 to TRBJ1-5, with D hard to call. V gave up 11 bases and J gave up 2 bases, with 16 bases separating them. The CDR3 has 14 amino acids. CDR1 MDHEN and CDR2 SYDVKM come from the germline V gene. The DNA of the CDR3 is TGTGCCGGCAACCCTCCGGACGGCAATCAGCCCCAGCATTTT. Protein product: CAGNPPDGNQPQHF. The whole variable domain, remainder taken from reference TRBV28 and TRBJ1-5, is DVKVTQSSRYLVKRTGEKVFLECVQDMDHENMFWYRQDPGLGLRLIYFSYDVKMKEKGDIPEGYSVSREKKERFSLILESASTNQTSMYLCAGNPPDGNQPQHFGDGTRLSIL.

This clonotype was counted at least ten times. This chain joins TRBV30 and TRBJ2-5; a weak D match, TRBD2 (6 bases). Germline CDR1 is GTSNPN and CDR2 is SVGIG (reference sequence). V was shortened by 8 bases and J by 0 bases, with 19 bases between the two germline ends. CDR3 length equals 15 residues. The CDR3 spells CAGGVQTWYQETQYF. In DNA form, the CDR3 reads TGTGCCGGCGGGGTTCAGACCTGGTACCAAGAGACCCAGTACTTC.

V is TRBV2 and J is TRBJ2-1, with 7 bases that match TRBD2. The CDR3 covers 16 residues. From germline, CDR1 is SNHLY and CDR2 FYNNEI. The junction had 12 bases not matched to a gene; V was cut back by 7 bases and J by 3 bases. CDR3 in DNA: TGTGCCAGCAATCCCGACCGGGAGGACCTCTACAATGAGCAGTTCTTC. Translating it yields CASNPDREDLYNEQFF. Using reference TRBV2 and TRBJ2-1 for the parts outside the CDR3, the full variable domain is EPEVTQTPSHQVTQMGQEVILRCVPISNHLYFYWYRQILGQKVEFLVSFYNNEISEKSEIFDDQFSVERPDGSNFTLKIRSTKLEDSAMYFCASNPDREDLYNEQFFGPGTRLTVL.

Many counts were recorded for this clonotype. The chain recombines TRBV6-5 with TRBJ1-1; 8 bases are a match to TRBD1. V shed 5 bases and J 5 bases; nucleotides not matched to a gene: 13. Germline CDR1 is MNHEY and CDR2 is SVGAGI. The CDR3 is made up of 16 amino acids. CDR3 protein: CASSTRTGIGVTEAFF. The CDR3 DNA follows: TGTGCCAGCAGTACTCGGACAGGGATTGGGGTGACTGAAGCTTTCTTT.

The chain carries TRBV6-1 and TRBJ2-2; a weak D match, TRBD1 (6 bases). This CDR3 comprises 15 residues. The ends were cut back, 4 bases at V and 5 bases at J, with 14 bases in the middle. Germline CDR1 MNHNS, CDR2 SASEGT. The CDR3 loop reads CASSGYLGATGELFF. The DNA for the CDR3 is TGTGCCAGCAGTGGGTATCTGGGGGCGACCGGGGAGCTGTTTTTT.

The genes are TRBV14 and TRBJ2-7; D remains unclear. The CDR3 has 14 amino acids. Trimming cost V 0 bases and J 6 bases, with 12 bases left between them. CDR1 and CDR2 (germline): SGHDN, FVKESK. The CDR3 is CASSQDWLSGEQYF. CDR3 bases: TGTGCCAGCAGCCAAGATTGGCTCAGTGGCGAGCAGTACTTC. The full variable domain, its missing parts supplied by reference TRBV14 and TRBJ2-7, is EAGVTQFPSHSVIEKGQTVTLRCDPISGHDNLYWYRRVMGKEIKFLLHFVKESKQDESGMPNNRFLAERTGGTYSTLKVQPAELEDSGVYFCASSQDWLSGEQYFGPGTRLTVT.

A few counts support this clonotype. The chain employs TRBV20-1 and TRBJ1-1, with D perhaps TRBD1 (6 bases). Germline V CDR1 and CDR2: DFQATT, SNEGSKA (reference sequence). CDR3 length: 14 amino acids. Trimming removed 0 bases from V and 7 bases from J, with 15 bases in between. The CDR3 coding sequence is TGCAGTGCTAGAGAACAGGGACGTCGTATTGAAGCTTTCTTT. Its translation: CSAREQGRRIEAFF.

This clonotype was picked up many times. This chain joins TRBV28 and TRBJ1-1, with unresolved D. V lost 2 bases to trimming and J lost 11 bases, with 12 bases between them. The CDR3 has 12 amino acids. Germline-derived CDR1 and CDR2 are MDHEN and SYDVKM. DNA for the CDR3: TGTGCCAGCAGTTTAAAGGCCCGCGCGGCTTTCTTT. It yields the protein CASSLKARAAFF.

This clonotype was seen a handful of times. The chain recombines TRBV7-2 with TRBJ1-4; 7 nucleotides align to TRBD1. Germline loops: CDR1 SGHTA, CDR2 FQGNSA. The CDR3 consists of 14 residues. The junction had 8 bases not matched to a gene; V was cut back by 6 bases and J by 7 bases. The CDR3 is CASRPQGQSEKLFF. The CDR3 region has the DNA TGTGCCAGCAGGCCACAGGGGCAGAGTGAAAAACTGTTTTTT.

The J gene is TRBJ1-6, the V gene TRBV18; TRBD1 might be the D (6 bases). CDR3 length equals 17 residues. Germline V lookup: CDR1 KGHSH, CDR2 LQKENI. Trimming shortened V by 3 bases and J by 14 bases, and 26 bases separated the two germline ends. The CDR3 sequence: CASSPRSYRAGGEALHF. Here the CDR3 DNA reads TGTGCCAGCTCACCCCGGAGCTACAGGGCTGGCGGGGAGGCCCTCCACTTT.